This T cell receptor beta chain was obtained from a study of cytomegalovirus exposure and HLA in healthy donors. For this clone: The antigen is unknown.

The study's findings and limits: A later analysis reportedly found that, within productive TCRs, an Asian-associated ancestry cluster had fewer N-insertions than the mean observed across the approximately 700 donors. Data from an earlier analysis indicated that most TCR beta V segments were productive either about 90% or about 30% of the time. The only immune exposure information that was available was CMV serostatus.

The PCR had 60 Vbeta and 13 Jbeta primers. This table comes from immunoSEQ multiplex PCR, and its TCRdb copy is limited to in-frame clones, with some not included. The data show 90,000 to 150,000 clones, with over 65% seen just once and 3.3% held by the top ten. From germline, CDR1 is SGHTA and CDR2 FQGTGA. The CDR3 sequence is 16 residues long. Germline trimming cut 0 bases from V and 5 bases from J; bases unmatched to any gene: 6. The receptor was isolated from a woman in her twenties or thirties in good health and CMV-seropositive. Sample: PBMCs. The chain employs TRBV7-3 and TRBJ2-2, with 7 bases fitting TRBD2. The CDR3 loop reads CASSLTGRGVTGELFF. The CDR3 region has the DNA TGTGCCAGCAGCTTAACGGGACGGGGGGTTACCGGGGAGCTGTTTTTT. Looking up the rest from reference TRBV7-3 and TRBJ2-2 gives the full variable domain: GAGVSQTPSNKVTEKGKYVELRCDPISGHTALYWYRQSLGQGPEFLIYFQGTGAADDSGLPNDRFFAVRPEGSVSTLKIQRTERGDSAVYLCASSLTGRGVTGELFFGEGSRLTVL.